A selection of T cell receptor beta chains follows, all from one sample in a study of post-analysis software for immune sequencing data. Using its own MiXCR run on the PCR reads, TCRdb lists one record per CDR3 protein. The data contain fewer than 700,000 distinct CDR3 sequences, around 47% of them singletons. The sample taken for sequencing was blood. These receptors were collected from a girl under 18 with multiple sclerosis. The CDR3 runs from the conserved cysteine through the conserved F or W. The order of the fields is D gene, clone size, J gene, V gene, CDR3 DNA, CDR3 protein. D genes are given only for firm matches. Size tells how often a clone was seen (once, few, many) or the class of an expanded clone, and some rows leave it out.

>.|.|TRBJ2-7|TRBV20-1
TGCAGTGCTAGAAGTCTAAGGACCTACGAGCAGTACTTC
CSARSLRTYEQYF
>TRBD2|few|TRBJ2-3|TRBV10-3
TGTGCCATCAGTGACCTTGAAAGTAGCGGGAAGGCAGATACGCAGTATTTT
CAISDLESSGKADTQYF
>.|.|TRBJ1-5|TRBV20-1
TGCAGTGCTAGAGTTAGAGGGTACGACAATCAGCCCCAGCATTTT
CSARVRGYDNQPQHF
>.|few|TRBJ2-7|TRBV7-9
TGTGCCAGCTCGGGGTTCGAGCAGTACTTC
CASSGFEQYF
>.|few|TRBJ2-3|TRBV7-3
TGTGCCAGCAGCTTACAGGGGTCGGCGCGGGGTTTTTTTGCAGATACGCAGTATTTT
CASSLQGSARGFFADTQYF
>.|.|TRBJ2-7|TRBV7-9
TGTGCCAGCAGCTTAGAATTTCGTGTCTACTCCGAGCAGTACTTC
CASSLEFRVYSEQYF
>TRBD1|.|TRBJ1-6|TRBV4-1
TGCGCCAGCAGCCATGCCGGGACAGGTCGTTCGAGCTCCTATAATTCACCCCTCCACTTT
CASSHAGTGRSSSYNSPLHF
>.|few|TRBJ2-7|TRBV10-3
TGTGCCATCAGTGAGTCGGGACCTAGGGAATACGAGCAGTACTTC
CAISESGPREYEQYF
>.|.|TRBJ2-2|TRBV7-9
TGTGCCAGCAGCCTGTCCGGAGGGGGGCTCACCGGGGAGCTGTTTTTT
CASSLSGGGLTGELFF
>.|.|TRBJ1-2|TRBV5-4
TGTGCCAGCAGCTTGGCCGGGGCACGGCGGGGCTACACCTTC
CASSLAGARRGYTF
>TRBD1|few|TRBJ2-1|TRBV12-3/TRBV12-4
TGTGCCAGCAGACCGAGGACAGGGGGATACTACAATGAGCAGTTCTTC
CASRPRTGGYYNEQFF
>TRBD1|many|TRBJ2-5|TRBV24-1
TGTGCCACCAGTGATCCTAAGGGACAGCTCCAAGAGACCCAGTACTTC
CATSDPKGQLQETQYF
>.|.|TRBJ2-1|TRBV19
TGTGCCAGTAGTAGGGACTTCGCTCCCTACAATGAGCAGTTCTTC
CASSRDFAPYNEQFF
>.|.|TRBJ2-1|TRBV20-1
TGCAGTGCTAGGATGTCCCCGGGGTCTTCCTACAATGAGCAGTTCTTC
CSARMSPGSSYNEQFF
>.|.|TRBJ1-2|TRBV5-1
TGCGCCAGCAGCCCCGGGATTAGTTCGGGGCGACCCCTCTCTGGCTACACCTTC
CASSPGISSGRPLSGYTF
>.|.|TRBJ2-1|TRBV11-3
TGTGCCAGCAGCGAGGACTCTTACAGCTCCTACAATGAGCAGTTCTTC
CASSEDSYSSYNEQFF
>TRBD1|.|TRBJ2-3|TRBV5-1
TGCGCCAGCAGCCCCGGACAGGCTAGCACAGATACGCAGTATTTT
CASSPGQASTDTQYF
>.|.|TRBJ1-1|TRBV29-1
TGCAGCGTGAGGGTGGATATGAACACTGAAGCTTTCTTT
CSVRVDMNTEAFF
>.|few|TRBJ2-5|TRBV7-8
TGTGCCAGCAGCTCCTTCACAGAGACCCAGTACTTC
CASSSFTETQYF
>.|.|TRBJ1-1|TRBV6-1
TGTGCCAGCAGTGAAGCCAGGAACACTGAAGCTTTCTTT
CASSEARNTEAFF
>.|few|TRBJ2-5|TRBV20-1
TGCAGTGCTAGGTTGGGGGGATCAGAGACCCAGTACTTC
CSARLGGSETQYF
>.|few|TRBJ2-7|TRBV10-2
TGCGCCAGCGTACTTCGCAGCTCCTACGAGCAGTACTTC
CASVLRSSYEQYF
>.|.|TRBJ1-4|TRBV5-5
TGTGCCAGCAGCACCGGGGAAAAACTGTTTTTT
CASSTGEKLFF
>.|.|TRBJ2-5|TRBV7-8
TGTGCCAGCAGCTCACAAGGGTCAGCGGAGACCCAGTACTTC
CASSSQGSAETQYF
>.|few|TRBJ2-2|TRBV3-1
TGTGCCAGCAGCCCTCCCCTTGTGCGCGACGGGGAGCTGTTTTTT
CASSPPLVRDGELFF
>TRBD2|.|TRBJ2-7|TRBV12-3/TRBV12-4
TGTGCCAGCAGCTCCCTAGGACTAGCCGATGAGCAGTACTTC
CASSSLGLADEQYF
>.|few|TRBJ2-7|TRBV12-3/TRBV12-4
TGTGCCAGCAGCCGACTACGAAACCGCTACGAGCAGTACTTC
CASSRLRNRYEQYF
>TRBD2|few|TRBJ2-5|TRBV11-3
TGTGCCAGCAGCTTTACTCTGGCTAGCGGGAAGTACCAAGAGACCCAGTACTTC
CASSFTLASGKYQETQYF
>TRBD1|few|TRBJ2-5|TRBV12-3/TRBV12-4
TGTGCCAGCAGTTCACAGGGGTACCAAGAGACCCAGTACTTC
CASSSQGYQETQYF